This is a list of T cell receptor beta chains from one sample in a study of shared clonotypes between healthy human individuals. Profiled with immunoSEQ multiplex PCR; TCRdb holds only in-frame clones, not every one. The sample carries 1.5 million to 2.5 million clones, roughly 95% recorded once. The material sequenced was naive CD8+ T cells sorted from blood. These receptors all stem from a man aged 18 to 29 in good health. Each CDR3 is given with its conserved first and last residue. The order of the fields is clone size, V gene, D gene, J gene, CDR3 DNA, CDR3 protein. D genes are given only for firm matches. A row's size may be missing; if present it is once, few, many or a size class.

>few|TRBV7-8|-|TRBJ1-1
TGTGCCAGCAGCTTAAATGAGAACACTGAAGCTTTCTTT
CASSLNENTEAFF
>-|TRBV7-9|-|TRBJ2-7
TGTGCCAGCAGCTTAGCGCAATATCCCTACGAGCAGTACTTC
CASSLAQYPYEQYF
>-|TRBV4-3|-|TRBJ2-7
TGCGCCAGCAGTGAGACGAACTCCTACGAGCAGTACTTC
CASSETNSYEQYF
>-|TRBV11-1|-|TRBJ2-7
TGTGCCAGCAGCCCCTCCTCCTACGAGCAGTACTTC
CASSPSSYEQYF
>-|TRBV2|TRBD2|TRBJ2-7
TGTGCCAGCAGTCCCCGGACTAGCGGGGAAGTTTACGAGCAGTACTTC
CASSPRTSGEVYEQYF
>-|TRBV14|-|TRBJ2-3
TGTGCCAGCAGCCAGGTCTTCACAGATACGCAGTATTTT
CASSQVFTDTQYF
>-|TRBV13|TRBD2|TRBJ2-1
TGTGCCAGCAGCTTTACCGGAGCGGGGGGAACCTACAATGAGCAGTTCTTC
CASSFTGAGGTYNEQFF
>once|TRBV7-9|-|TRBJ2-7
TGTGCCACCACGACTGACAACTCCTACGAGCAGTACTTC
CATTTDNSYEQYF
>-|TRBV5-8|-|TRBJ2-7
TGTGCCAGCACCCTAGGTGTTTTCGCCTACGAGCAGTACTTC
CASTLGVFAYEQYF
>-|TRBV28|-|TRBJ1-5
TGTGCCAGCAGTTTAGGGGAGGGCAATCAGCCCCAGCATTTT
CASSLGEGNQPQHF
>-|TRBV28|TRBD2|TRBJ2-3
TGTGCCAGCAGTCCGACCAGACTAGCGGGTAGCACAGATACGCAGTATTTT
CASSPTRLAGSTDTQYF
>-|TRBV5-6|-|TRBJ2-4
TGTGCCAGCAGCTTGATGGGTGCCAAAAACATTCAGTACTTC
CASSLMGAKNIQYF
>few|TRBV28|TRBD1|TRBJ1-6
TGTGCCAGCAGTCCTCGGGACAGCAATTCACCCCTCCACTTT
CASSPRDSNSPLHF
>-|TRBV11-2|-|TRBJ1-6
TGTGCCAGCAGCACCAAAGCGGTAGGCAGGGGCAATTCACCCCTCCACTTT
CASSTKAVGRGNSPLHF
>-|TRBV28|TRBD2|TRBJ2-7
TGTGCCAGCACCGATAGCGGGATGGTTTACGAGCAGTACTTC
CASTDSGMVYEQYF
>once|TRBV11-2|-|TRBJ2-7
TGTGCCAGCAGCTTAGCGGGGGGCGTGGGGGAGCAGTACTTC
CASSLAGGVGEQYF
>few|TRBV5-6|-|TRBJ2-2
TGTGCCAGCAGCTTGGATCAGGAGAGGACCGGGGAGCTGTTTTTT
CASSLDQERTGELFF
>-|TRBV25-1|-|TRBJ2-2
TGTGCCAGCAGTGTAGGTCCCACCGGGGAGCTGTTTTTT
CASSVGPTGELFF
>-|TRBV27|-|TRBJ2-7
TGTGCCAGCAGTAATCCAGCCACCTACGAGCAGTACTTC
CASSNPATYEQYF
>-|TRBV30|-|TRBJ2-3
TGTGCCTGGAGTCCCCCGGGATCAAGCACAGATACGCAGTATTTT
CAWSPPGSSTDTQYF
>-|TRBV29-1|-|TRBJ1-1
TGCAGCTCTAGTGGGGTTCTGGAGAACACTGAAGCTTTCTTT
CSSSGVLENTEAFF
>-|TRBV19|-|TRBJ2-2
TGTGCCAGTAGTATTGTGAACACCGGGGAGCTGTTTTTT
CASSIVNTGELFF
>-|TRBV27|TRBD1|TRBJ1-5
TGTGCCAGCAGTGTCGCAGGGGGCTGGGGCAATCAGCCCCAGCATTTT
CASSVAGGWGNQPQHF
>once|TRBV11-3|-|TRBJ2-7
TGTGCCAGCAGCCAGATTGGGGGGTACGAGCAGTACTTC
CASSQIGGYEQYF
>-|TRBV29-1|-|TRBJ2-2
TGCAGCGTCGCGAGATCGAACACCGGGGAGCTGTTTTTT
CSVARSNTGELFF
>-|TRBV7-9|TRBD2|TRBJ2-7
TGTGCCAGCAGCTCGACTAGCGGGGGGGACAACTCCTACGAGCAGTACTTC
CASSSTSGGDNSYEQYF
>-|TRBV14|-|TRBJ1-4
TGTGCCAGCAGCCAAGTCTCCCCCGTGGAAAAACTGTTTTTT
CASSQVSPVEKLFF
>-|TRBV2|TRBD2|TRBJ2-6
TGTGCCAGCGTGGTAGCGGGTTCCTCTGGGGCCAACGTCCTGACTTTC
CASVVAGSSGANVLTF
>-|TRBV27|-|TRBJ2-3
TGTGCCAGCCTGGGGGGCACAGATACGCAGTATTTT
CASLGGTDTQYF
>-|TRBV5-1|-|TRBJ2-7
TGCGCCAGCAGTCCACAGGCCTTCCTAACCTACGAGCAGTACTTC
CASSPQAFLTYEQYF
>-|TRBV9|-|TRBJ2-1
TGTGCCAGCAGCGGGGACGGGTACAATGAGCAGTTCTTC
CASSGDGYNEQFF
>-|TRBV9|TRBD2|TRBJ2-5
TGTGCCAGCAGCGTGGCTAGCGGGGGGCTAGAGACCCAGTACTTC
CASSVASGGLETQYF
>-|TRBV14|-|TRBJ2-7
TGTGCCAGCAGCCAAGGGTTGGGGGAAAGGTACGAGCAGTACTTC
CASSQGLGERYEQYF
>-|TRBV11-2|-|TRBJ1-2
TGTGCCAGCAGCTCCGGGATCTATGGCTACACCTTC
CASSSGIYGYTF
>-|TRBV6-5|-|TRBJ1-5
TGTGCCAGCAGTTACTCGCAGGGGAGTCAGCCCCAGCATTTT
CASSYSQGSQPQHF
>-|TRBV5-4|-|TRBJ1-4
TGTGCCAGCCGGGGCCAAGTGGATGAAAAACTGTTTTTT
CASRGQVDEKLFF
>-|TRBV5-7|-|TRBJ2-3
TGTGCCAGCAGCGCCAGCCCTTGCACAGATACGCAGTATTTT
CASSASPCTDTQYF
>-|TRBV29-1|-|TRBJ1-2
TGCAGCGTTGAAGTTGAGGGATTTAACTATGGCTACACCTTC
CSVEVEGFNYGYTF
>-|TRBV7-9|TRBD2|TRBJ2-7
TGTGCCAGCAGCCGGGGAATGGGACTAGCTGACTACGAGCAGTACTTC
CASSRGMGLADYEQYF
>-|TRBV6-6|TRBD1|TRBJ2-7
TGTGCCAGCAGTTACACGACAGGGGGTGGGGAGCAGTACTTC
CASSYTTGGGEQYF
>-|TRBV29-1|-|TRBJ2-2
TGCAGCGTTGAAGCGGAAACAGGGTCGAACACCGGGGAGCTGTTTTTT
CSVEAETGSNTGELFF
>-|TRBV5-6|TRBD2|TRBJ2-2
TGTGCCAGCAGCCTTGGACTAGCGGGACCCACCGGGGAGCTGTTTTTT
CASSLGLAGPTGELFF
>-|TRBV7-2|-|TRBJ2-7
TGTGCCAGCTTCCCCTTCCCTGGGGCCTACGAGCAGTACTTC
CASFPFPGAYEQYF
>-|TRBV4-1|-|TRBJ2-5
TGCGCCAGCAGCCAAGGGGACTTCCTTCAGGAGACCCAGTACTTC
CASSQGDFLQETQYF